Following are 15 T cell receptor beta chains from one sample sequenced in a study of glioma-infiltrating T cells. The iRepertoire nested amplicon-rescue multiplex PCR amplified TCR alpha and beta CDR3s from RNA. MiXCR was run by TCRdb on the multiplex PCR reads, yielding one entry per CDR3 protein. The table shows about 130,000 distinct CDR3 sequences, with approximately 25% occurring only once. The material sequenced was glioma tissue, nonneoplastic brain tissue, or PBMCs (not recorded which). All receptors derive from a human donor with low-grade glioma or glioblastoma, undergoing nonglioma brain surgery, or in good health (not recorded which).

This clonotype was detected many times. The chain links TRBV6-1 to TRBJ2-1; TRBD2 matches 11 bases. CDR3 length: 15 amino acids. Germline loops: CDR1 MNHNS, CDR2 SASEGT. The trim removed 7 bases at V and 4 bases at J, leaving 6 bases unmatched. The CDR3 nucleotides read TGTGCCAGCAATCGCGGGACTAGCGGTTACAATGAGCAGTTCTTC. Translating it yields CASNRGTSGYNEQFF.

The chain has TRBV29-1 and TRBJ1-1; D uncertain. The germline V gene encodes CDR1 SQVTM and CDR2 ANQGSEA. V lost 4 bases, J lost 5 bases, and 14 bases lay in between. The CDR3 has 13 residues. DNA for the CDR3: TGCAGCGTTGGAGGCGGAGGGAGGACTGAAGCTTTCTTT. Translating gives CSVGGGGRTEAFF.

The genes are TRBV19 and TRBJ2-4, with a weak D call TRBD2 (5 bases). CDR3 size: 14 residues. CDR1 and CDR2 (germline): LNHDA, SQIVND (reference sequence). V shed 5 bases and J shed 8 bases, with 16 bases lying between them. The DNA for the CDR3 is TGTGCCAGTAGTCCCCCCGGACTCCATGACATTCAGTACTTC. Amino acid sequence: CASSPPGLHDIQYF.

This clonotype was detected only a few times. The chain has TRBV2 and TRBJ2-1; tentatively, D is TRBD1 (5 bases). This CDR3 has 15 amino acids. CDR1 SNHLY and CDR2 FYNNEI come from the germline V gene. V was cut by 7 bases and J by 4 bases, with 17 bases left in between. The CDR3 bases are TGTGCCAGCAACCCTCCCAGGGAAGGGTACAATGAGCAGTTCTTC. Its translation is CASNPPREGYNEQFF.

The sample holds many counts of this clonotype. The gene calls are TRBV27 and TRBJ2-3, with 10 bases lining up with TRBD1. Germline loops: CDR1 MNHEY, CDR2 SMNVEV (reference sequence). This CDR3 comprises 15 residues. V shed 7 bases, J shed 5 bases, and the junction held 9 bases outside the gene matches. CDR3 sequence (DNA): TGTGCCAGCAACCGCCGGGACAGGGGACGAGATACGCAGTATTTT. This encodes CASNRRDRGRDTQYF.

On this clonotype itself: A much bigger clone sits one base away, suggesting this may be a read error. The CDR3 DNA follows: TGTGCCAGCCGCACGACACATTCCCAAGAGACCCAGTACTTC. This translates into CASRTTHSQETQYF. The chain links TRBV7-2 to TRBJ2-5, with D uncertain. V was trimmed by 8 bases and J by 1 base, leaving 14 bases between them. From germline, CDR1 is SGHTA and CDR2 FQGNSA. The CDR3 loop spans 14 amino acids.

The chain carries TRBV19 and TRBJ2-7, with D tentatively TRBD2 (6 bases). Per germline, CDR1 LNHDA and CDR2 SQIVND (reference sequence). This CDR3 has 12 residues. V was cut by 9 bases and J by 3 bases, with 12 bases left in between. The chain's CDR3 is CASRDSRYEQYF. CDR3 nucleotides: TGTGCCAGCAGGGACTCCCGCTACGAGCAGTACTTC.

This clonotype was counted between two and nine times. Just one base apart from a much larger clone, this may be a read error. The chain uses TRBV27 and TRBJ1-6; 10 bases fit TRBD1. The CDR3 runs 17 residues. Germline V gene lookup returns CDR1 MNHEY and CDR2 SMNVEV (reference sequence). CDR3: CSSSYLRTGGTNSPLHF. DNA of the CDR3: TGTTCCAGCAGTTACCTAAGGACAGGGGGAACCAATTCACCCCTCCACTTT.

This clonotype showed up many times. The DNA for the CDR3 is TGTGCCAGCAGTTACGGAGGCCCAGGGAGCTCCTACGAGCAGTACTTC. Translating it yields CASSYGGPGSSYEQYF. The rearrangement links TRBV6-6 to TRBJ2-7; D may correspond to TRBD1 or TRBD2 (5 bases each). This CDR3 contains 16 residues. The germline gives CDR1 MNHNY, CDR2 SVGAGI (reference sequence). The V end was cut by 2 bases, the J end by 0 bases, with 14 bases between.

The sample holds many counts of this clonotype. The DNA for the CDR3 is TGTGCCAGTAGTTCCGGTTTGACCGGGGAGCTGTTTTTT. The encoded protein is CASSSGLTGELFF. The rearrangement joins TRBV19 to TRBJ2-2, with D unresolved. V was trimmed by 5 bases and J by 5 bases, leaving 9 bases between them. This CDR3 is 13 amino acids long. Germline-derived CDR1 and CDR2 are LNHDA and SQIVND (reference sequence).

This clonotype was recorded at least ten times. V gene TRBV15 combines with J gene TRBJ2-3; D is possibly TRBD1 or TRBD2 (5 bases each). The CDR3 loop spans 14 amino acids. Germline values: CDR1 LNHNV, CDR2 YYDKDF (reference sequence). V lost 0 bases and J 10 bases, leaving 14 bases between the germline ends. The CDR3 region has the DNA TGTGCCACCAGCAGAGAACGGGGACGAGGGGCGCAGTATTTT. Residues: CATSRERGRGAQYF.

Ten or more counts support this clonotype. V usage is TRBV3-1 and J usage is TRBJ1-5; 7 bases line up with TRBD1. Germline trimming cut 4 bases from V and 0 bases from J; bases unmatched to any gene: 3. The CDR3 consists of 15 residues. Germline CDR1 is LGHDT and CDR2 is YNNKEL (reference sequence). CDR3 protein: CASSPQGNSNQPQHF. CDR3 sequence (DNA): TGTGCCAGCAGCCCACAGGGGAATAGCAATCAGCCCCAGCATTTT.

In the case of this clonotype: A much more abundant neighbour one base away suggests this may be a read error. J is TRBJ2-5 and V is TRBV7-9; D is perhaps TRBD1 (8 bases). In germline, CDR1 is SEHNR, CDR2 FQNEAQ (reference sequence). This CDR3 has 15 amino acids. V lost 7 bases, J lost 3 bases, and 18 bases lay in between. The CDR3 protein is CASIPQGGPEETQYF. As DNA, the CDR3 is TGTGCCAGCATCCCACAGGGGGGGCCTGAAGAGACCCAGTACTTC.

This clonotype was counted at least ten times. The V call is TRBV6-1, the J call TRBJ2-1; TRBD1 might be the D (6 bases). This CDR3 region has 13 residues. Per the germline V gene, CDR1 is MNHNS and CDR2 is SASEGT. Trimming shortened V by 6 bases and J by 6 bases, and 12 bases separated the two germline ends. The CDR3 DNA sequence: TGTGCCAGCAGAGAACCAGGGGCCAATGAGCAGTTCTTC. Translated, it gives CASREPGANEQFF.

This clonotype was recorded at least ten times. The chain combines TRBV20-1 with TRBJ2-3; D might be TRBD2 (6 bases). The germline CDR1 and CDR2 sequences are DFQATT and SNEGSKA (reference sequence). V lost 3 bases and J lost 4, with 8 bases in between. The CDR3 extends over 12 amino acids. The CDR3 here is CSARTSSDTQYF. CDR3 bases: TGCAGTGCTAGGACTAGTTCAGATACGCAGTATTTT.